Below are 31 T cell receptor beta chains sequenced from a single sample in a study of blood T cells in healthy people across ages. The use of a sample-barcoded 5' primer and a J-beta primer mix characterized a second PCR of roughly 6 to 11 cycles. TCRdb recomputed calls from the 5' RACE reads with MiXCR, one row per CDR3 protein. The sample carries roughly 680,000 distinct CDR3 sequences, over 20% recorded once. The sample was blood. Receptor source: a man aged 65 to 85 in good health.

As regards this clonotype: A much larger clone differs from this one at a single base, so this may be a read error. The DNA for the CDR3 is TGTGCCAGCAGCCAATCCCAGATAGCCAAAAGCATTCAGTACTTC. This gives the protein CASSQSQIAKSIQYF. The V call is TRBV7-9, the J call TRBJ2-4; D remains ambiguous. This CDR3 is built from 15 residues. The germline V gene encodes CDR1 SEHNR and CDR2 FQNEAQ (reference sequence).

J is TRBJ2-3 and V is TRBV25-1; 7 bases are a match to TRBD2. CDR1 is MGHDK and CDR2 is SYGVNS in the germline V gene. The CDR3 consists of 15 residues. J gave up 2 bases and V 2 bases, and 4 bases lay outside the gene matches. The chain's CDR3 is CASSEVGGDTDTQYF. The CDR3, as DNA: TGTGCCAGCAGTGAAGTGGGGGGGGACACAGATACGCAGTATTTT.

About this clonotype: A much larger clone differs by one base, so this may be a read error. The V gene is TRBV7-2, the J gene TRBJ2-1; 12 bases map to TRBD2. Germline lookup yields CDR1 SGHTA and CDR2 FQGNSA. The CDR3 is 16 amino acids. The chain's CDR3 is CASSTQLAGGYNGQFF. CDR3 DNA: TGTGCCAGCAGCACCCAACTAGCGGGGGGCTACAATGGGCAGTTCTTC.

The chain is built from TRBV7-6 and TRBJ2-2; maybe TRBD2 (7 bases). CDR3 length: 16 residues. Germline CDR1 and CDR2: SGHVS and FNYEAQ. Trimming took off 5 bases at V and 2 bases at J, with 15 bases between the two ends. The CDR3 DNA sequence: TGTGCCAGCAGCCAAGAGGGGGGGCGCAACACCGGGGAGCTGTTTTTT. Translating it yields CASSQEGGRNTGELFF.

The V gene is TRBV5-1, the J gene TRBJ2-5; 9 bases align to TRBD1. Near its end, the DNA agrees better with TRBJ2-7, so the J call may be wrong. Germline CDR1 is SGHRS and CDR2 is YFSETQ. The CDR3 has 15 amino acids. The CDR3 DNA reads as TGCGCCAGCAGCCCTGGACAGGGGAGCGCCTACGAGCAGTACTTC. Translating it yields CASSPGQGSAYEQYF.

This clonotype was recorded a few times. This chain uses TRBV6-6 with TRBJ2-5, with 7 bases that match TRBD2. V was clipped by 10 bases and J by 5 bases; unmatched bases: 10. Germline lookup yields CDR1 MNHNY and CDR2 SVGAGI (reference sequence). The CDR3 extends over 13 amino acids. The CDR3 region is CATRAGLWETQYF. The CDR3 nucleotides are TGTGCCACACGAGCGGGACTCTGGGAGACCCAGTACTTC.

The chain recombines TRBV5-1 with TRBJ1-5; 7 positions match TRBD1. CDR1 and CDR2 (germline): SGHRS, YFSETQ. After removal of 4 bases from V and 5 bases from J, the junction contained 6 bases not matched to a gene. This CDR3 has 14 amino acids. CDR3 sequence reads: CASSPGGRDQPQHF. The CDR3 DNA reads TGCGCCAGCAGCCCAGGGGGAAGAGATCAGCCCCAGCATTTT.

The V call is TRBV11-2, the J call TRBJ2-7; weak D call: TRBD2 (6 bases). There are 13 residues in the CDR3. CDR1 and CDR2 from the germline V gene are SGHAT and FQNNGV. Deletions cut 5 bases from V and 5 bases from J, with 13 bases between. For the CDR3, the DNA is TGTGCCAGCAGCCCTCTCGGGGGTGACGAGCAGTACTTC. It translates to CASSPLGGDEQYF.

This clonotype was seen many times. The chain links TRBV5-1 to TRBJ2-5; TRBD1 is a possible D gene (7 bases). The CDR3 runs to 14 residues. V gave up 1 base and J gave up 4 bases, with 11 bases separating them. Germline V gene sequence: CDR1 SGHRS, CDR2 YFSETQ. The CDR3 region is CASSLSQGGETQYF. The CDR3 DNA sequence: TGCGCCAGCAGCTTGAGCCAGGGGGGAGAGACCCAGTACTTC.

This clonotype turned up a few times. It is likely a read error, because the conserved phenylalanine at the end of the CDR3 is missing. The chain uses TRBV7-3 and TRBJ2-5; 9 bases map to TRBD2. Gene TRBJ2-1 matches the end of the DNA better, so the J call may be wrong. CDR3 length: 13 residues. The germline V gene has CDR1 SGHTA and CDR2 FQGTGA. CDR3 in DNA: TGTGCCAGCAGCTTCGCGGGGGGGAATGAGCAGTTCCTC. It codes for CASSFAGGNEQFL.

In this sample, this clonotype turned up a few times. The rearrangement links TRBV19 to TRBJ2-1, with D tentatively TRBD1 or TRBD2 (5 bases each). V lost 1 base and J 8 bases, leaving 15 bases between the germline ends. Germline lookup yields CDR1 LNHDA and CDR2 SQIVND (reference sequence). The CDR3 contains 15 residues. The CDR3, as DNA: TGTGCCAGTAGTATAGCGGCAGGGACGTTCGATGAGCAGTTCTTC. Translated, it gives CASSIAAGTFDEQFF. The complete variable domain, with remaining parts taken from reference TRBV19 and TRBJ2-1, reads DGGITQSPKYLFRKEGQNVTLSCEQNLNHDAMYWYRQDPGQGLRLIYYSQIVNDFQKGDIAEGYSVSREKKESFPLTVTSAQKNPTAFYLCASSIAAGTFDEQFFGPGTRLTVL.

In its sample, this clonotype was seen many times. The CDR3 region is CASSLSGGSPGANVLTF. DNA of the CDR3: TGTGCCAGCAGCTTATCCGGCGGGAGTCCTGGGGCCAACGTCCTGACTTTC. The chain couples TRBV7-2 to TRBJ2-6; 7 positions agree with TRBD2. The CDR3 runs to 17 residues. The germline V gene encodes CDR1 SGHTA and CDR2 FQGNSA. V shed 2 bases and J 2 bases; nucleotides not matched to a gene: 6.

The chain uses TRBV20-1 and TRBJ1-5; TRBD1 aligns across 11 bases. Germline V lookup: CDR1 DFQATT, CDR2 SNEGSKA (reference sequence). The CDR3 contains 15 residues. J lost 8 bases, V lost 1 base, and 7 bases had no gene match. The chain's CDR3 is CSARVGGQGVKPQHF. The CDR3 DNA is TGCAGTGCTAGAGTTGGGGGACAGGGGGTCAAGCCCCAGCATTTT.

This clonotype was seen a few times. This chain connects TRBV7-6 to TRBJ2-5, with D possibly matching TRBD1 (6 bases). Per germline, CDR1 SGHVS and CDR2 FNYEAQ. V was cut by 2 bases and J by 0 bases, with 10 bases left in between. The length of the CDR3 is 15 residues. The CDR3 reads CASSLTTGYQETQYF. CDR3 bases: TGTGCCAGCAGCTTAACCACAGGGTACCAAGAGACCCAGTACTTC.

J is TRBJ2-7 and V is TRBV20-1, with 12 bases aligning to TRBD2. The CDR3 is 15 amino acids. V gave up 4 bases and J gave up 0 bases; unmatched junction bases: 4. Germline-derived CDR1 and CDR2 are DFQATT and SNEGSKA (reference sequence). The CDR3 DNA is TGCAGTGCTATCGGACTAGCGGGAAACTCCTACGAGCAGTACTTC. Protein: CSAIGLAGNSYEQYF.

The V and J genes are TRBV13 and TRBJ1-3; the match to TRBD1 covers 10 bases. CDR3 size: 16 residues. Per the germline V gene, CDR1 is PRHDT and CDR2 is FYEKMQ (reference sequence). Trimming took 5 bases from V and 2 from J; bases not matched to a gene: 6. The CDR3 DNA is TGTGCCAGCAGCCCCGACAGGGGGCTTCCTGGAAACACCATATATTTT. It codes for CASSPDRGLPGNTIYF. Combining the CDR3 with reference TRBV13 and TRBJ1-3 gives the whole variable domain AAGVIQSPRHLIKEKRETATLKCYPIPRHDTVYWYQQGPGQDPQFLISFYEKMQSDKGSIPDRFSAQQFSDYHSELNMSSLELGDSALYFCASSPDRGLPGNTIYFGEGSWLTVV.

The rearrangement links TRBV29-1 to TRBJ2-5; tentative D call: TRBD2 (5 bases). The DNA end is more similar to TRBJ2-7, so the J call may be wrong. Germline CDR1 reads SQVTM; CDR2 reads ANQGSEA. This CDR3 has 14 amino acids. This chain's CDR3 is CSARNRGSLAEQYF. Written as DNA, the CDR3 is TGCAGCGCCCGGAATCGGGGAAGCCTCGCCGAGCAGTACTTC.

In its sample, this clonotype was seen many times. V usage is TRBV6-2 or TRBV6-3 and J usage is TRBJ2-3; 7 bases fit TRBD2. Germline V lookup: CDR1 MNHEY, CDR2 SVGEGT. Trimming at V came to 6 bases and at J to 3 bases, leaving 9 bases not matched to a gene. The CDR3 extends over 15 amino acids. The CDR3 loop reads CASRPSGDETDTQYF. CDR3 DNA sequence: TGTGCCAGCAGGCCTAGCGGAGATGAGACAGATACGCAGTATTTT.

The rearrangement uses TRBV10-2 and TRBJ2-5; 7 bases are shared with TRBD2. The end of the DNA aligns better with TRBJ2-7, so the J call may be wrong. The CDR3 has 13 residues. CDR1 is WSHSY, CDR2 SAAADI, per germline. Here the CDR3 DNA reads TGCGCCACGGGACTACAAGGATACGGCGAGCAGTACTTC. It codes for CATGLQGYGEQYF.

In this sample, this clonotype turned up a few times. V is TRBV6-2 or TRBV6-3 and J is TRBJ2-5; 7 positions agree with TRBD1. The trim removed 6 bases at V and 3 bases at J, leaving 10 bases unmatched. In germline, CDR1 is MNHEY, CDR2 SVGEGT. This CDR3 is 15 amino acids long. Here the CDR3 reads CASSEIGTDEETQYF. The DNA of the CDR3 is TGTGCCAGCAGCGAAATCGGGACAGACGAAGAGACCCAGTACTTC.

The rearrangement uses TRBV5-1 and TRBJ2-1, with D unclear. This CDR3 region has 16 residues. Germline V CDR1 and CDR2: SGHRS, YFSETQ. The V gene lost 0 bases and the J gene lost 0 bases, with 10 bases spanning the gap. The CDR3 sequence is CASSLAVLSSYNEQFF. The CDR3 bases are TGCGCCAGCAGCTTGGCCGTCTTGAGCTCCTACAATGAGCAGTTCTTC.

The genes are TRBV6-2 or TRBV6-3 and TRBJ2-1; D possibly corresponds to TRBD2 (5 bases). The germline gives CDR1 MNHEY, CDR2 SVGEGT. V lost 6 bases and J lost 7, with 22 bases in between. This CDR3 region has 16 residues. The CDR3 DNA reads TGTGCCAGCAGCTACCAGACTAACCCGCCTCGGAATGAGCAGTTCTTC. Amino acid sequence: CASSYQTNPPRNEQFF.

The CDR3 is CSARTGGYYEQYF. CDR3 nucleotide sequence: TGCAGTGCTAGGACAGGGGGATACTACGAGCAGTACTTC. The rearrangement uses TRBV20-1 and TRBJ2-5; 9 nucleotides agree with TRBD1. The end of the DNA fits TRBJ2-7 better, so the J call may be wrong. Germline CDR1 and CDR2: DFQATT and SNEGSKA (reference sequence). CDR3 length: 13 amino acids.

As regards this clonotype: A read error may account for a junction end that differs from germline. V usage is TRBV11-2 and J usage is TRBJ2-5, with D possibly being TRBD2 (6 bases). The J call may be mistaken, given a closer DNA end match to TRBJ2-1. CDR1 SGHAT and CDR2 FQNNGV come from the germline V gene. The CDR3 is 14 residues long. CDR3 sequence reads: CASSLQTGDNVQFF. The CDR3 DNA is TGTGCCAGCAGCTTACAAACGGGAGACAATGTGCAGTTCTTC.

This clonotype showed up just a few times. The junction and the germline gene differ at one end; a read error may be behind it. CDR3 sequence reads: CASRLLAGARDTQYF. As DNA, the CDR3 is TGTGCCAGCAGGTTATTAGCGGGAGCAAGGGATACGCAGTATTTT. V usage is TRBV28 and J usage is TRBJ2-3; 9 bases map to TRBD2. The V gene's germline CDR1 is MDHEN and CDR2 SYDVKM. The CDR3 runs 15 residues.

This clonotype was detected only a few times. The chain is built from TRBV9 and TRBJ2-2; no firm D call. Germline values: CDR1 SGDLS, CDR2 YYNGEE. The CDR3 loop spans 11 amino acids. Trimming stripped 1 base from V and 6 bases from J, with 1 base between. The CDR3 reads CASSVSGELFF. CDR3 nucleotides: TGTGCCAGCAGCGTATCCGGGGAGCTGTTTTTT.

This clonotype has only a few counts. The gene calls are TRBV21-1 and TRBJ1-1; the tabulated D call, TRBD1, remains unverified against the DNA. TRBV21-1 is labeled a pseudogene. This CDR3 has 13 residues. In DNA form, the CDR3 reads TGTGCCAGCAGCAAATTCGGGGGACAGGAAGCTTTCTTT. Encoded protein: CASSKFGGQEAFF.

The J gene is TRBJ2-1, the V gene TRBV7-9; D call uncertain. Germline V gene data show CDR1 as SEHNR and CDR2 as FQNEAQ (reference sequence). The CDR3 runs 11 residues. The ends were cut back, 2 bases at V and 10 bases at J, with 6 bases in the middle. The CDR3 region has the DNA TGTGCCAGCAGCTTAATCGAAGAGCAGTTCTTC. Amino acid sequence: CASSLIEEQFF.

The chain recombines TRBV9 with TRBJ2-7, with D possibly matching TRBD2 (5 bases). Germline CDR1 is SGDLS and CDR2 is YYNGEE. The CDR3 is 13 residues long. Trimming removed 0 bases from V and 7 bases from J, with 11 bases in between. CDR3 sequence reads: CASSVGDSGEQYF. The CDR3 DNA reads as TGTGCCAGCAGCGTAGGAGACTCGGGAGAGCAGTACTTC.

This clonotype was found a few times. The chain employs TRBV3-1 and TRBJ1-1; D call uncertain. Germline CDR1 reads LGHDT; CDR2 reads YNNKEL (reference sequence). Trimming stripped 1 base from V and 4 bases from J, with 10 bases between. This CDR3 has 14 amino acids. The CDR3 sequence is CASSQAGFGTEAFF. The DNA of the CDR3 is TGTGCCAGCAGCCAAGCGGGCTTCGGCACTGAAGCTTTCTTT. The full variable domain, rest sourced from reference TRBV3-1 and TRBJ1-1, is DTAVSQTPKYLVTQMGNDKSIKCEQNLGHDTMYWYKQDSKKFLKIMFSYNNKELIINETVPNRFSPKSPDKAHLNLHINSLELGDSAVYFCASSQAGFGTEAFFGQGTRLTVV.

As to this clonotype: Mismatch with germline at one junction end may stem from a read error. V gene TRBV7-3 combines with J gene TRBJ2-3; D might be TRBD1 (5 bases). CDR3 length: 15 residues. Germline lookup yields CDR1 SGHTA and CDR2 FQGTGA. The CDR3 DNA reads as TGTGCCAGCAGCTTAACGGCAGGGATCACAGATATGCAGTATTTT. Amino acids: CASSLTAGITDMQYF.